The clone carrying this TCR beta chain was counted a single time. Some clones are missing from TCRdb's copy, which holds only in-frame ones; the method was immunoSEQ multiplex PCR. The sample has under 70,000 clones, 75% to 90% seen once. The data stem from a study of PD-L1 blockade in urothelial cancer. Time point in this sample: pretreatment peripheral blood. The V gene lost 3 bases and the J gene lost 0 bases, with 15 bases spanning the gap. The CDR3 contains 16 residues. CDR1 and CDR2 from the germline V gene are SGDLS and YYNGEE. This TCR came from a man between 65 and 85 years old with urothelial cancer. The genes are TRBV9 and TRBJ1-1; D unclear. Sample: PBMCs, taken around atezolizumab (anti-PD-L1) treatment. Here the CDR3 DNA reads TGTGCCAGCAGCGCGGGGTCTTCTCCAATGAACACTGAAGCTTTCTTT. This translates into CASSAGSSPMNTEAFF.